The sequence of this TCR delta chain was determined in a study of gamma-delta chains in newborns, infants, children. About the study: Polyclonal expansion of innate γδ T cells after birth follows microbial exposure.

TCRdb re-identified clones in the reads via CATT. The sample lists about 11,000 delta-chain clones; about 10% were seen once. This clone turned up a few times. Trimming removed 0 bases from V and 5 bases from J; junction bases left unmatched: 35. Germline CDR1 reads GEAIGNYY; CDR2 reads EKD. The CDR3 length is 25 residues. The sequence was collected from a child who was a newborn, infant or young child, either healthy, febrile or measles-vaccinated (not recorded which). Sequencing used blood. The chain employs TRDV2 and TRDJ1; 10 nucleotides line up with TRDD3. CDR3 sequence reads: CACDTVTGFLGGTGGFSGLMDKLIF. The CDR3 DNA is TGTGCCTGTGACACCGTCACCGGTTTCCTTGGGGGTACTGGGGGATTTAGCGGCCTGATGGATAAACTCATCTTT.